These T cell receptor beta chains were read from a single sample in a study of identical twins. TCRdb processed the 5' RACE reads anew with MiXCR; each CDR3 protein has one entry. The top ten clones hold about 0.27% of a sample with about 1.7 million distinct CDR3 sequences, roughly 35% of them seen once. Sequencing used cord blood. The receptor source for this set is a newborn girl in good health. Both conserved end residues are part of each CDR3. Fields, in order: J gene, clone size, V gene, D gene, CDR3 protein, CDR3 DNA. A D gene is named only where the DNA matches it firmly. A clone size is listed for some rows: how often the clone was seen (once, few, many), or a class if it is expanded.

TRBJ2-5,.,TRBV2,TRBD1,CASSDRGRETPYF,TGTGCCAGCAGCGACAGGGGGCGGGAGACCCCGTACTTC
TRBJ2-1,few,TRBV24-1,TRBD2,CATSDLSVAGRYNEQFF,TGTGCCACCAGTGATTTGAGTGTAGCGGGAAGATACAATGAGCAGTTCTTC
TRBJ2-2,.,TRBV3-1,TRBD2,CASSPQLAVSTGELFF,TGTGCCAGCAGCCCCCAACTAGCGGTTTCCACCGGGGAGCTGTTTTTT
TRBJ2-5,many,TRBV29-1,TRBD2,CSVPGLAGGGEQYF,TGCAGCGTTCCGGGACTAGCGGGAGGGGGGGAGCAGTACTTC
TRBJ1-5,.,TRBV20-1,.,CSAREGGGNQPQHF,TGCAGTGCTAGAGAGGGGGGCGGCAATCAGCCCCAGCATTTT
TRBJ1-6,.,TRBV3-1,.,CASSNPGHSPLHF,TGTGCCAGCAGCAATCCGGGACATTCACCCCTCCACTTT
TRBJ2-7,.,TRBV2,.,CASMDHEQYF,TGTGCCAGCATGGACCATGAGCAGTACTTC
TRBJ2-7,.,TRBV29-1,.,CSVEEGYNEQYF,TGCAGCGTTGAAGAAGGGTACAATGAGCAGTACTTC
TRBJ1-4,.,TRBV29-1,.,CSVGSRGILNEKLFF,TGCAGCGTTGGCAGTAGAGGGATACTTAATGAAAAACTGTTTTTT
TRBJ1-2,many,TRBV6-1,.,CASSVETSYGYTF,TGTGCCAGCAGTGTCGAGACAAGCTATGGCTACACCTTC
TRBJ2-5,few,TRBV20-1,TRBD2,CSASRLAGVGKTQYF,TGCAGTGCTAGCAGACTAGCGGGAGTAGGAAAGACCCAGTACTTC
TRBJ2-1,few,TRBV20-1,TRBD2,CSAIWREGGEQFF,TGCAGTGCTATTTGGCGGGAGGGAGGTGAGCAGTTCTTC
TRBJ2-4,few,TRBV6-6,TRBD1,CASRQGATKNIQYF,TGTGCCAGCAGACAGGGGGCGACCAAAAACATTCAGTACTTC
TRBJ1-2,few,TRBV24-1,.,CATSDLRTDYGYTF,TGTGCCACCAGTGATTTGCGGACAGACTATGGCTACACCTTC
TRBJ2-5,.,TRBV11-2,.,CASSQNPSSQETQYF,TGTGCCAGCAGCCAAAATCCATCGTCACAAGAGACCCAGTACTTC
TRBJ1-1,.,TRBV11-2,.,CASSLFNLGRTTEAFF,TGTGCCAGCAGCTTATTCAACCTGGGACGTACCACTGAAGCTTTCTTT
TRBJ2-7,.,TRBV4-2,.,CASSQEVHAAYEQYF,TGTGCCAGCAGCCAAGAAGTTCACGCCGCCTACGAGCAGTACTTC
TRBJ2-3,few,TRBV3-1,.,CASSQGLASSTDTQYF,TGTGCCAGCAGCCAAGGACTCGCAAGTAGCACAGATACGCAGTATTTT
TRBJ1-2,.,TRBV7-2,.,CASSAARGANYGYTF,TGTGCCAGCAGCGCAGCACGGGGGGCAAACTATGGCTACACCTTC
TRBJ2-7,few,TRBV20-1,.,CSVPGLGSYEQYF,TGCAGTGTCCCGGGCCTTGGGTCCTACGAGCAGTACTTC
TRBJ1-1,.,TRBV11-2,TRBD1,CASSPRQGLSNTEAFF,TGTGCCAGCAGCCCCCGACAGGGCCTATCGAACACTGAAGCTTTCTTT
TRBJ2-5,.,TRBV25-1,TRBD2,CASLAGVGETQYF,TGTGCCAGCCTAGCGGGGGTAGGAGAGACCCAGTACTTC
TRBJ2-4,.,TRBV12-3/TRBV12-4,.,CASGPDGPSLQAKNIQYF,TGTGCCAGCGGTCCCGACGGACCTTCACTCCAAGCCAAAAACATTCAGTACTTC
TRBJ2-4,few,TRBV12-3/TRBV12-4,.,CASSLRREGDKNIQYF,TGTGCCAGCAGTTTACGGAGGGAGGGGGACAAAAACATTCAGTACTTC
TRBJ2-3,.,TRBV29-1,.,CSVERGSATDTQYF,TGCAGCGTTGAAAGGGGCAGTGCCACAGATACGCAGTATTTT
TRBJ2-7,few,TRBV3-1,.,CASSQGTSHEQYF,TGTGCCAGCAGCCAAGGGACGTCCCACGAGCAGTACTTC
TRBJ2-3,few,TRBV20-1,TRBD2,CSATGGVINTQYF,TGCAGTGCTACGGGGGGGGTTATAAATACGCAGTATTTT
TRBJ2-3,.,TRBV5-6,TRBD2,CAGSFGLAPDTQYF,TGTGCCGGCAGCTTCGGACTAGCACCCGATACGCAGTATTTT
TRBJ2-7,.,TRBV10-3,TRBD1,CAISEGQVPYEQYF,TGTGCCATCAGTGAGGGACAGGTTCCCTACGAGCAGTACTTC
TRBJ2-3,many,TRBV20-1,TRBD1,CSARRTGGTDTQYF,TGCAGTGCTAGGCGGACAGGGGGCACAGATACGCAGTATTTT
TRBJ2-6,.,TRBV5-1,TRBD1,CASSRISGTGDTGANVLTF,TGCGCCAGCAGCCGCATTTCCGGGACAGGGGACACTGGGGCCAACGTCCTGACTTTC